This T cell receptor beta chain was retrieved from a study of somatic mutations in cytotoxic T cells in rheumatoid arthritis listed by TCRdb under 2017. General notes on the study: Some V beta antibody-stained T-cell populations were flow-sorted on a FACSAria II or Sony SH800 at nearly 100% purity, and sorted V beta1+ cells also underwent TCRB sequencing. Whether expanded CD8+ T-cell clones in untreated, newly diagnosed rheumatoid arthritis carry somatic mutations was the study question, and clonality was characterized with TCRB deep sequencing. The median ages of the patient and control groups were essentially identical. TCRB deep sequencing covered some 65 patients with rheumatoid arthritis along with around 22 healthy controls.

On the study overall, not on this receptor specifically: There was no significant difference in CD8+ T-cell clonality between rheumatoid arthritis patients and age-matched healthy controls. In about an eighth of the 65 patients the largest CD8+ clone exceeded 20% of CD8+ cells, and several identical CD8+ TCRB sequences were shared between blood and synovial fluid. It was unknown which antigens the expanded CD8+ clones targeted, and their absence from virus-specific databases did not exclude viral specificity. CD8+ clonality increased with age in patients (Spearman r ≈ 0.46) but not in healthy controls.

Healthy controls were roughly 20 blood donors whose buffy coats were used, with a median age of approximately 58 years (range roughly 20-75) and around 55% female. Flow cytometry confirmed the purity of CD4+ and CD8+ cells that had been isolated by positive magnetic bead selection on an AutoMACS. Peripheral blood mononuclear cells were isolated by Ficoll-Paque PLUS density gradient separation. Using Nucleospin Tissue or Tissue XS kits, DNA was extracted from CD4-enriched, CD8-enriched or PBMC samples, with quantification by a Qubit 2.0 fluorometer. Genomic DNA underwent TCRB CDR3 sequencing using the immunoSEQ assay. The authors processed their data as follows. Analyses were restricted to productive TCRB rearrangements. Clonality was calculated as a Shannon entropy-based productive clonality index, and a clone was defined by a unique TCRB CDR3 sequence. Repertoire overlap for a pair of samples was computed from each clone's template counts relative to total templates per sample. A correlation with a Spearman r of approximately 0.58 was found between V-gene usage by flow cytometry and V-gene usage by TCRB sequencing. In TCRdb, the immuneACCESS table is reduced to in-frame sequences with V and J assigned. These tables do not hold every clone; where another copy was compared, an unresolved V gene accounts for under half, and the others remain unexplained. That table gives V, J and clone size, and the DNA gave D and trimming. The table for this sample lists about 26,000 clones; roughly 80% of them were counted only once. About 5% of the sample rests with the top ten.

Concerning this clone: What antigen it recognizes has not been identified. Base qualities are not provided; no much larger clone lies one nucleotide away.

The clonotype comes from a man in his forties or fifties in good health. Sequencing was carried out using CD8+ T cells sorted from blood.

The nucleotide sequence is TGTGCCAGCAGTGACTCGGGGGAGGGGGCCTCTGGGGCCAACGTCCTGACTTTC. The resulting protein is CASSDSGEGASGANVLTF. This receptor chain uses TRBV6-4 and TRBJ2-6; the D gene assignment is perhaps TRBD1 or TRBD2, with each matching 7 bases. CDR1 and CDR2 were assigned from the germline V gene as MRHNA and SNTAGT. The CDR3 numbers 18 residues from cysteine through phenylalanine. Just the 54-base CDR3 DNA is kept, in frame starting at base 1. V gives up 0 bases and J gives up 0 bases, and the segment between their germline ends measures 12 bases.